A single sample gave rise to the 28 T cell receptor beta chains below, sequenced in a study of T cells in Graves' hyperthyroidism and ophthalmopathy. The source material, RNA transcripts, was used to amplify TCR beta CDR3 regions. First-round RT-PCR with HTBI primers amplified the TCR CDR3 region. TCRdb passed the multiplex PCR reads through MiXCR, listing each CDR3 protein once. This sample has over 500,000 distinct CDR3 sequences, with about 45% found just once. The sample comprised peripheral blood or thyroid tissue (not recorded which). These receptors all stem from an adult woman with Graves' disease, either hyperthyroidism or ophthalmopathy (not recorded which).

The rearrangement uses TRBV7-2 and TRBJ1-6; D remains ambiguous. The CDR3 has 15 amino acids. The germline gives CDR1 SGHTA, CDR2 FQGNSA. Trimming took 5 bases from V and 7 from J, leaving 15 bases between them. The CDR3 is CASSHEAFGNSPLHF. CDR3 coding DNA: TGTGCCAGCAGCCATGAAGCGTTCGGGAATTCACCCCTCCACTTT.

V and J are TRBV5-1 and TRBJ2-2; D possibly matches TRBD1 or TRBD2 (6 bases each). Per germline, CDR1 SGHRS and CDR2 YFSETQ. V was cut by 2 bases and J by 6 bases, with 20 bases left in between. This CDR3 spans 17 amino acids. The CDR3 DNA is TGCGCCAGCAGCTTCGGCGGAGGGACACGCATGGCCGGGGAGCTGTTTTTT. Translated, it gives CASSFGGGTRMAGELFF.

The chain couples TRBV19 to TRBJ2-7; 7 bases map to TRBD1. The CDR3 runs 12 residues. Germline V lookup: CDR1 LNHDA, CDR2 SQIVND (reference sequence). V lost 5 bases and J lost 10; bases outside the gene matches: 8. CDR3 sequence: CASSPNRDSQYF. The CDR3 coding sequence is TGTGCCAGTAGTCCTAACCGGGACAGCCAGTACTTC.

This clonotype has only a few counts. This chain links TRBV15 with TRBJ1-2; TRBD1 matches 7 bases. There are 14 residues in the CDR3. V dropped 0 bases and J dropped 8; count of bases not matched to a gene: 6. Per the germline V gene, CDR1 is LNHNV and CDR2 is YYDKDF (reference sequence). CDR3 in DNA: TGTGCCACCAGCAGAGAGGGGACAGTTAGGGGCTACACCTTC. The encoded protein is CATSREGTVRGYTF.

This clonotype has ten or more counts. The rearrangement links TRBV7-9 to TRBJ1-3; no definite D call. Germline assignment: CDR1 SEHNR and CDR2 FQNEAQ (reference sequence). V was trimmed by 8 bases and J by 2 bases, leaving 10 bases between them. CDR3 size: 13 residues. CDR3 in DNA: TGTGCCAGCGACCGGGAGACTGGAAACACCATATATTTT. Translating gives CASDRETGNTIYF.

The J gene is TRBJ2-3, the V gene TRBV14; TRBD2 matches 7 bases. This CDR3 region has 15 residues. Germline CDR1 and CDR2: SGHDN and FVKESK. V gave up 1 base and J gave up 0 bases; unmatched junction bases: 1. DNA of the CDR3: TGTGCCAGCAGCCAAGGGGACTATAGCACAGATACGCAGTATTTT. Its translation: CASSQGDYSTDTQYF.

This clonotype has ten or more counts. This sequence joins TRBV2 and TRBJ1-1, with D possibly matching TRBD1 (5 bases). V lost 7 bases and J lost 4, with 13 bases in between. The CDR3 totals 13 residues. Germline CDR1 is SNHLY and CDR2 is FYNNEI. The CDR3 nucleotides are TGTGCCAGCACCGGGGCGGGAATCACTGAAGCTTTCTTT. Residues: CASTGAGITEAFF. The complete variable domain, with remaining parts taken from reference TRBV2 and TRBJ1-1, reads EPEVTQTPSHQVTQMGQEVILRCVPISNHLYFYWYRQILGQKVEFLVSFYNNEISEKSEIFDDQFSVERPDGSNFTLKIRSTKLEDSAMYFCASTGAGITEAFFGQGTRLTVV.

This chain uses TRBV3-1 with TRBJ1-6, with TRBD1 as a possible D gene (5 bases). The CDR3 is made up of 17 amino acids. Germline V CDR1 and CDR2: LGHDT, YNNKEL (reference sequence). V lost 4 bases and J lost 9, with 22 bases in between. The CDR3 nucleotides read TGTGCCAGCAGCCGGATCGTCGGGGCGTCAGTCGTTTCACCCCTCCACTTT. This sequence encodes CASSRIVGASVVSPLHF.

This clonotype was observed a single time. The chain has TRBV9 and TRBJ1-2, with D perhaps matching TRBD1 (5 bases). The CDR3 has 11 residues. Germline values: CDR1 SGDLS, CDR2 YYNGEE. Here the CDR3 reads CARVRAYGYTF. The CDR3 region has the DNA TGTGCTAGAGTCAGGGCCTATGGCTACACCTTC.

This clonotype was detected ten times or more. The chain employs TRBV20-1 and TRBJ2-2; 9 nucleotides align to TRBD1. V lost 5 bases and J lost 3; bases outside the gene matches: 4. The CDR3 spans 14 residues. Per the germline V gene, CDR1 is DFQATT and CDR2 is SNEGSKA (reference sequence). CDR3 sequence: CSAGQGMDTGELFF. Written as DNA, the CDR3 is TGCAGTGCTGGACAGGGGATGGACACCGGGGAGCTGTTTTTT.

The V gene is TRBV7-8, the J gene TRBJ2-5, with 7 bases identical to TRBD1. The length of the CDR3 is 14 residues. V gave up 6 bases and J gave up 9 bases; unmatched junction bases: 13. CDR1 and CDR2 from the germline V gene are SGHVS and FQNEAQ. The CDR3 DNA is TGTGCCAGCAGGTCCGACAGGGACGGACAGCCCCAGTACTTC. It codes for CASRSDRDGQPQYF.

V usage is TRBV19 and J usage is TRBJ2-5; D call uncertain. Deletions cut 1 base from V and 5 bases from J, with 14 bases between. Germline V gene sequence: CDR1 LNHDA, CDR2 SQIVND (reference sequence). The CDR3 is made up of 15 amino acids. The CDR3 loop is CASSIGHKGAETQYF. CDR3 nucleotide sequence: TGTGCCAGTAGTATAGGTCATAAGGGCGCGGAGACCCAGTACTTC.

The chain carries TRBV20-1 and TRBJ1-1; D might be TRBD1 (5 bases). This CDR3 comprises 14 residues. Trimming removed 8 bases from V and 3 bases from J, with 19 bases in between. CDR1 is DFQATT and CDR2 is SNEGSKA in the germline V gene (reference sequence). CDR3 bases: TGCAGTACCCCATCAGGGTTTAGGGACACTGAAGCTTTCTTT. This encodes CSTPSGFRDTEAFF.

The chain employs TRBV5-1 and TRBJ1-1, with D possibly matching TRBD1 (5 bases). Germline V gives CDR1 SGHRS, CDR2 YFSETQ. This CDR3 has 13 amino acids. V lost 0 bases and J 8 bases, leaving 11 bases between the germline ends. The CDR3: CASSLEGALEAFF. CDR3 DNA sequence: TGCGCCAGCAGCTTGGAAGGGGCATTAGAAGCTTTCTTT. The full variable domain, completed using reference TRBV5-1 and TRBJ1-1, is KAGVTQTPRYLIKTRGQQVTLSCSPISGHRSVSWYQQTPGQGLQFLFEYFSETQRNKGNFPGRFSGRQFSNSRSEMNVSTLELGDSALYLCASSLEGALEAFFGQGTRLTVV.

J is TRBJ1-5 and V is TRBV4-2; 11 bases line up with TRBD1. Germline loops: CDR1 LGHNA, CDR2 YNFKEQ. V dropped 4 bases and J dropped 8; count of bases not matched to a gene: 7. The CDR3 is made up of 15 amino acids. CDR3 nucleotides: TGTGCCAGCAGCCTTGGACAGGGGGCAAGGGAGCCCCAGCATTTT. As protein: CASSLGQGAREPQHF.

As concerns this clonotype: A junction boundary mismatches the germline segment, possibly from a read error. V gene TRBV7-2 combines with J gene TRBJ2-7; the D gene is possibly TRBD2 (6 bases). This CDR3 is 13 amino acids long. From germline, CDR1 is SGHTA and CDR2 FQGNSA. CDR3 in amino acids: CASSPGPSAEQYF. CDR3 nucleotide sequence: TGCGCCAGCAGTCCCGGACCTAGCGCAGAGCAGTACTTC.

The genes are TRBV20-1 and TRBJ1-5; the D is unclear. Looked up from germline, CDR1 is DFQATT and CDR2 is SNEGSKA (reference sequence). CDR3 length: 15 residues. Deletions cut 0 bases from V and 7 bases from J, with 16 bases between. The chain's CDR3 is CSARDPSGSVQPQHF. The CDR3 coding sequence is TGCAGTGCTAGAGATCCCTCGGGGAGCGTGCAGCCCCAGCATTTT.

The V call is TRBV20-1, the J call TRBJ1-1; D ambiguous. The V end was cut by 5 bases, the J end by 0 bases, with 10 bases between. Germline CDR1 and CDR2: DFQATT and SNEGSKA (reference sequence). The CDR3 consists of 13 residues. CDR3 loop: CSALAHMNTEAFF. Written as DNA, the CDR3 is TGCAGTGCTCTGGCACATATGAACACTGAAGCTTTCTTT.

This clonotype was seen many times. The chain links TRBV20-1 to TRBJ2-7; D gene unclear. CDR1 and CDR2 from the germline V gene are DFQATT and SNEGSKA (reference sequence). Trimming cost V 1 base and J 0 bases, with 10 bases left between them. CDR3 length equals 14 residues. The CDR3 loop is CSARGGRSSYEQYF. The CDR3 region has the DNA TGCAGTGCTAGAGGAGGACGAAGCTCCTACGAGCAGTACTTC.

This clonotype was seen many times. This chain uses TRBV19 with TRBJ2-7; no reliable D call. Trimming stripped 3 bases from V and 2 bases from J, with 8 bases between. The CDR3 has 13 residues. Germline V CDR1 and CDR2: LNHDA, SQIVND (reference sequence). The chain's CDR3 is CASSIGLTYEQYF. CDR3 coding DNA: TGTGCCAGTAGTATTGGCTTGACCTACGAGCAGTACTTC.

The rearrangement joins TRBV28 to TRBJ2-7, with D perhaps TRBD2 (6 bases). V lost 3 bases to trimming and J lost 3 bases, with 12 bases between them. CDR3 length: 14 residues. Germline-derived CDR1 and CDR2 are MDHEN and SYDVKM. The CDR3 region has the DNA TGTGCCAGCAGTTTTGGAGGGCCAATCTACGAGCAGTACTTC. The encoded protein is CASSFGGPIYEQYF.

As to this clonotype: A much larger clone sits a single nucleotide away, making a read error possible. This sequence joins TRBV20-1 and TRBJ2-7; 8 bases align to TRBD1. This CDR3 contains 15 residues. From germline, CDR1 is DFQATT and CDR2 SNEGSKA (reference sequence). V lost 3 bases, J lost 4 bases, and 11 bases stayed unmatched. CDR3 sequence reads: CSASKDGQGVYEQYF. The CDR3 DNA follows: TGCAGTGCTAGCAAGGACGGACAGGGTGTGTACGAGCAGTACTTC.

This clonotype was found a few times. The chain employs TRBV7-9 and TRBJ2-5; a weak D match, TRBD2 (6 bases). CDR3 length: 15 residues. Between the trimmed V and J ends, which lost 0 bases and 4 bases, there was a span of 12 bases. Germline values: CDR1 SEHNR, CDR2 FQNEAQ (reference sequence). The CDR3 loop reads CASSLAGGPGETQYF. Here the CDR3 DNA reads TGTGCCAGCAGCTTAGCAGGAGGGCCGGGAGAGACCCAGTACTTC.

This sequence joins TRBV20-1 and TRBJ1-4; TRBD1 matches 10 bases. Germline V gene lookup returns CDR1 DFQATT and CDR2 SNEGSKA (reference sequence). The ends lost 5 bases at V and 7 bases at J; junction bases unmatched: 10. CDR3 size: 15 residues. The CDR3 is CSAPGTGASGEKLFF. The DNA for the CDR3 is TGCAGTGCTCCCGGGACAGGGGCGTCGGGTGAAAAACTGTTTTTT.

This clonotype was picked up many times. The V call is TRBV20-1, the J call TRBJ2-7; 8 positions match TRBD2. Trimming removed 6 bases from V and 2 bases from J; junction bases left unmatched: 12. Per germline, CDR1 DFQATT and CDR2 SNEGSKA (reference sequence). The CDR3 totals 15 residues. CDR3 loop: CSAILASGGPYEQYF. In DNA form, the CDR3 reads TGCAGTGCCATTCTCGCTTCGGGGGGGCCCTACGAGCAGTACTTC.

The chain uses TRBV28 and TRBJ2-5; D not certain. V lost 7 bases and J lost 3, with 12 bases in between. Germline CDR1 is MDHEN and CDR2 is SYDVKM. CDR3 length: 13 residues. CDR3 region: CASKDGIEETQYF. The CDR3 DNA is TGTGCCAGCAAGGACGGAATAGAAGAGACCCAGTACTTC.

This chain links TRBV7-9 with TRBJ2-5; 7 positions agree with TRBD1. Germline CDR1 and CDR2: SEHNR and FQNEAQ (reference sequence). V lost 1 base to trimming and J lost 5 bases; unmatched junction nucleotides: 4. This CDR3 contains 14 residues. The CDR3 spells CASSLVTQGETQYF. As DNA, the CDR3 is TGTGCCAGCAGCTTAGTAACACAGGGGGAGACCCAGTACTTC.

The genes are TRBV12-3 or TRBV12-4 and TRBJ2-7; 11 bases agree with TRBD2. V was pared by 3 bases and J by 1 base, with 8 bases of the junction left unmatched. CDR3 size: 17 residues. The DNA of the CDR3 is TGTGCCAGCAGTTTCGGGGTAGCGGGAGGGCCTTCCTACGAGCAGTACTTC. Amino acids: CASSFGVAGGPSYEQYF.